One sample yielded the 10 T cell receptor beta chains listed below, sequenced in a study of control samples from healthy donors and cancer patients. Repertoires were generated with immunoSEQ multiplex PCR, while TCRdb's copy carries only in-frame clones and drops some. Here the sample spans some 130,000 clones, roughly 88% being singletons. The sequenced sample consisted of blood. The origin of the receptors is a man aged 35-49 years in good health.

This clone was detected only a few times. V and J are TRBV7-9 and TRBJ2-7; D possibly matches TRBD1 or TRBD2 (5 bases each). Germline CDR1 SEHNR, CDR2 FQNEAQ (reference sequence). This CDR3 spans 14 amino acids. The ends were cut back, 7 bases at V and 6 bases at J, with 19 bases in the middle. The CDR3: CASTDGDGPGEQYF. The CDR3 coding sequence is TGTGCCAGCACGGACGGGGACGGCCCCGGCGAGCAGTACTTC.

This clone was counted at least ten times. The chain links TRBV3-1 (or the pseudogene TRBV3-2) to TRBJ1-4; TRBD1 agrees at 7 bases. Per the germline V gene, CDR1 is LGHDT and CDR2 is YNNKEL (reference sequence). Losses at the gene ends were 6 bases for V and 10 bases for J; bases not matched to a gene: 17. The CDR3 runs to 16 residues. CDR3 in amino acids: CASRRNRETGVGKLFF. CDR3 coding DNA: TGTGCCAGCAGACGAAATAGGGAAACAGGGGTCGGAAAACTGTTTTTT.

The chain links TRBV6-6 to TRBJ1-1; weak D call: TRBD1 (6 bases). Germline V gives CDR1 MNHNY, CDR2 SVGAGI (reference sequence). The CDR3 length is 14 residues. Trimming removed 1 base from V and 4 bases from J, with 10 bases in between. The CDR3 is CASSYLEGGTEAFF. The DNA for the CDR3 is TGTGCCAGCAGTTACTTGGAGGGGGGCACTGAAGCTTTCTTT.

Concerning this clone: An end of the junction differs from the germline gene, which may be a read error. The chain uses TRBV2 and TRBJ1-6, with TRBD1 matching 9 bases. CDR3 length: 14 residues. Germline V lookup: CDR1 SNHLY, CDR2 FYNNEI. Written as DNA, the CDR3 is TGTGCCAGCGGCTCGGGACAGGGCAATTCACCCTTCCACTTT. As protein: CASGSGQGNSPFHF.

About this clone itself: In the same sample, other DNA sequences code for this CDR3. V and J are TRBV5-1 and TRBJ1-1, with 8 bases that match TRBD1. The J segment lost 0 bases and the V segment lost 5 bases, leaving 3 bases of the junction unmatched. Germline V lookup: CDR1 SGHRS, CDR2 YFSETQ. The CDR3 spans 14 residues. The CDR3 here is CASSPGGLNTEAFF. CDR3 in DNA: TGCGCCAGCAGTCCAGGGGGCTTGAACACTGAAGCTTTCTTT.

V and J are TRBV5-1 and TRBJ1-4; a weak D match, TRBD1 (5 bases). V was trimmed by 5 bases and J by 0 bases, leaving 11 bases between them. CDR3 size: 15 residues. Germline loops: CDR1 SGHRS, CDR2 YFSETQ. The CDR3 DNA sequence: TGCGCCAGCAGTGAAATGGGGGCAACTAATGAAAAACTGTTTTTT. This gives the protein CASSEMGATNEKLFF.

The chain joins TRBV9 to TRBJ2-5; TRBD2 matches 9 bases. The CDR3 contains 14 residues. The V and J ends lost 2 bases and 5 bases, in that order; junction bases with no gene match: 4. Germline V CDR1 and CDR2: SGDLS, YYNGEE. The DNA of the CDR3 is TGTGCCAGCAGCGTTAGCGGGGGCATGGAGACCCAGTACTTC. Amino acid sequence: CASSVSGGMETQYF.

The V gene is TRBV15, the J gene TRBJ2-1, with D hard to call. Germline CDR1 reads LNHNV; CDR2 reads YYDKDF (reference sequence). The CDR3 extends over 15 amino acids. V dropped 5 bases and J dropped 2 bases, with 13 bases sitting between them. CDR3 amino acids: CATSPQREAYNEQFF. The CDR3 DNA reads as TGTGCCACCAGCCCCCAGAGAGAAGCCTACAATGAGCAGTTCTTC.

V is TRBV6-5 and J is TRBJ2-7, with a weak D call TRBD1 (6 bases). The CDR3 spans 15 residues. Looked up from germline, CDR1 is MNHEY and CDR2 is SVGAGI. Trimming cost V 2 bases and J 2 bases, with 13 bases left between them. CDR3 protein: CASSYRGSLPYEQYF. DNA of the CDR3: TGTGCCAGCAGTTACAGGGGGTCGTTACCCTACGAGCAGTACTTC.

The chain uses TRBV12-3 or TRBV12-4 and TRBJ1-1; D not resolved. V gave up 7 bases and J gave up 7 bases, with 16 bases separating them. The CDR3 runs to 13 residues. This CDR3 is CASTPAAAFEAFF. The DNA for the CDR3 is TGTGCCAGCACCCCCGCGGCCGCCTTTGAAGCTTTCTTT.